This entry concerns a single T cell receptor (beta chain). Its matching antigen is unknown. This sample stems from a study of naive and memory T cell subsets. Notes on the study in general: Naive repertoires, especially CD8, held a few larger clonotypes, possibly memory cells re-expressing CD45RA.

Both TRBC1 and TRBC2 were covered by a beta constant-region primer of two equimolar oligonucleotides. Ligated cDNA was amplified by four rounds of PCR with nested alpha and beta constant-region primers and SP2. In TCRdb, the UMI-ligation and nested PCR reads were re-called with MiXCR into one record per CDR3 protein. There are approximately 100,000 distinct CDR3 sequences in the sample; 14% occur only once, and 2.8% lies in the top ten. Germline assignment: CDR1 SGHTA and CDR2 FQGNSA. V lost 6 bases, J lost 2 bases, and 10 bases lay in between. The CDR3 has 13 amino acids. Material for sequencing was naive CD8+ T cells from blood. This chain joins TRBV7-2 and TRBJ1-2; TRBD1 might be the D (6 bases). This TCR was recovered from a human donor in good health. CDR3 in amino acids: CASSDTGNYGYTF. The DNA for the CDR3 is TGTGCCAGCAGTGATACAGGGAACTATGGCTACACCTTC.